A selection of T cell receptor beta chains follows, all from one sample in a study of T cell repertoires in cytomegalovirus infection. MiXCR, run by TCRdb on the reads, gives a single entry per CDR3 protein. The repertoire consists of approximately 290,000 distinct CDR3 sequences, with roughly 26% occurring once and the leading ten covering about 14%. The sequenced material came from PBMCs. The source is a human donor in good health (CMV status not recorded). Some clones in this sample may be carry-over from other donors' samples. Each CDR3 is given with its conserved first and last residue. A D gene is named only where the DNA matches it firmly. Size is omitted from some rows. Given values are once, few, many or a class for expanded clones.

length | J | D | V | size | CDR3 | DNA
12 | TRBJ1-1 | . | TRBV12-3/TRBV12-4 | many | CASRGDLPEAFF | TGTGCCAGCCGCGGGGACCTGCCTGAAGCTTTCTTT
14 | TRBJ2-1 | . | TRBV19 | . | CASSKGSPYNEQFF | TGTGCCAGTAGTAAGGGTAGTCCCTACAATGAGCAGTTCTTC
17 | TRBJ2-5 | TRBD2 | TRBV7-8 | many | CASSYGPGLGIQETQYF | TGTGCCAGCAGCTACGGTCCGGGACTAGGCATTCAAGAGACCCAGTACTTC
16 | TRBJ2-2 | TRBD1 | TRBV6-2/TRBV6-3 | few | CASSYSRDRNTGELFF | TGTGCCAGCAGTTACTCTCGGGACAGAAACACCGGGGAGCTGTTTTTT
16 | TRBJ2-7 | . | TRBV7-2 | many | CASSLAQGLSHYEQYF | TGTGCCAGCAGCTTAGCGCAGGGGCTTTCCCACTACGAGCAGTACTTC
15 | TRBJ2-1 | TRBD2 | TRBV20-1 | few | CSARSGGARYDEQFF | TGCAGTGCTCGTAGCGGGGGGGCCCGATACGATGAGCAGTTCTTC
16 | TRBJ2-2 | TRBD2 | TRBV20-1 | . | CSASEGLAGAGGELFF | TGCAGTGCTAGCGAGGGACTAGCGGGGGCGGGCGGGGAGCTGTTTTTT
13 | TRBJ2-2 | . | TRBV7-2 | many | CASSARNTGELFF | TGTGCCAGCAGCGCCAGGAACACCGGGGAGCTGTTTTTT
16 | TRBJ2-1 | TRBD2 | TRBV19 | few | CASSSASGSSYNEQFF | TGTGCCAGTAGTTCCGCTAGCGGTAGCTCCTACAATGAGCAGTTCTTC
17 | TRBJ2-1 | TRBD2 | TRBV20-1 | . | CSPHLFSGRAHYNEQFF | TGCAGTCCCCATTTATTTAGCGGGAGGGCCCATTACAATGAGCAGTTCTTC
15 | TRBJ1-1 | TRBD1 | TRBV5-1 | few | CASSWDRVENTEAFF | TGCGCCAGCAGCTGGGACAGGGTCGAGAACACTGAAGCTTTCTTT
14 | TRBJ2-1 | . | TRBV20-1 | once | CSAPTGVSYNEQFF | TGCAGTGCGCCGACAGGAGTCTCCTACAATGAGCAGTTCTTC
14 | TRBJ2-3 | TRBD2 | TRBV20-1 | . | CSALDWREIDTQYF | TGCAGTGCCCTGGACTGGCGGGAGATAGATACGCAGTATTTT
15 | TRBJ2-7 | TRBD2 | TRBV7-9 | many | CASSLSLAGGSEQYF | TGTGCCAGCAGCTTAAGCCTAGCGGGGGGAAGTGAGCAGTACTTC
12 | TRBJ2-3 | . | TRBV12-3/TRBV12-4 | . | CARAASTDTQYF | TGTGCCAGAGCAGCTAGCACAGATACGCAGTATTTT
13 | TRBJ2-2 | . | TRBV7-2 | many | CASSSRVGGELFF | TGTGCCAGCAGCTCCAGGGTGGGGGGGGAGCTGTTTTTT
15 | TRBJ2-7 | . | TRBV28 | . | CASTPRGRDSYEQYF | TGTGCCAGCACCCCCCGGGGCCGGGACTCCTACGAGCAGTACTTC
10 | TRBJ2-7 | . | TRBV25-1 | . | CASSGYEQYF | TGTGCCAGCAGTGGATACGAGCAGTACTTC
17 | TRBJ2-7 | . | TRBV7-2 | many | CASSPYLLGGSSYEQYF | TGTGCCAGCAGCCCCTATCTACTCGGGGGAAGCTCCTACGAGCAGTACTTC
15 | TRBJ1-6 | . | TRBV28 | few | CASTLQGTYNSPLHF | TGTGCCAGCACCCTACAGGGTACTTATAATTCACCCCTCCACTTT
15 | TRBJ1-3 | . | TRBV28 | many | CASSPRQAKGNTIYF | TGTGCCAGCAGTCCCCGCCAGGCGAAGGGAAACACCATATATTTT
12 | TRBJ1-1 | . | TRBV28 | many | CASNGFNTEAFF | TGTGCCAGCAATGGGTTTAACACTGAAGCTTTCTTT
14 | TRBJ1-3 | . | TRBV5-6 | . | CASSSRARGNTIYF | TGTGCCAGCAGCTCCCGGGCCCGAGGAAACACCATATATTTT
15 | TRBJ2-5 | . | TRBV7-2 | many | CASTSSAGFQETQYF | TGTGCCAGCACCTCTAGCGCCGGATTCCAAGAGACCCAGTACTTC
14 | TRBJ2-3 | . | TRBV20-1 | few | CSLGDRLITDTQYF | TGCAGTCTGGGGGACCGGCTGATCACAGATACGCAGTATTTT
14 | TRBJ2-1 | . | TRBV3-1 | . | CASSQARGVGEQFF | TGTGCCAGCAGCCAAGCCCGGGGAGTGGGTGAGCAGTTCTTC
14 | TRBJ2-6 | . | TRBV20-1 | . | CSAVINTGANVLTF | TGCAGTGCTGTAATTAACACTGGGGCCAACGTCCTGACTTTC
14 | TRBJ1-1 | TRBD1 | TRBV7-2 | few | CASSPYRGGTEAFF | TGTGCCAGCAGCCCTTACAGGGGAGGGACTGAAGCTTTCTTT
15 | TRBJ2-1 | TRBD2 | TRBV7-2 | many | CASSLSAGAYNEQFF | TGTGCCAGCAGCTTATCGGCGGGAGCCTACAATGAGCAGTTCTTC
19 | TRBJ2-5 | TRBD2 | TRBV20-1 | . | CSARDEIQLGGRAVKTQYF | TGCAGTGCTAGAGATGAGATCCAGCTAGGCGGGAGGGCCGTCAAGACCCAGTACTTC
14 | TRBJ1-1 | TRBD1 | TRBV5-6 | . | CASRTGPMNTEAFF | TGTGCCAGCAGGACAGGGCCCATGAACACTGAAGCTTTCTTT
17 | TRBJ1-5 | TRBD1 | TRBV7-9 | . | CASSYARPGQGAQPQHF | TGTGCCAGCAGCTACGCGCGGCCGGGACAGGGGGCTCAGCCCCAGCATTTT
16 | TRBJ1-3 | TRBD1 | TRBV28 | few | CASSQGGQTVGNTIYF | TGTGCCAGCAGCCAGGGGGGACAGACAGTAGGAAACACCATATATTTT
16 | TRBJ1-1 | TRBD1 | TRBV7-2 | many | CASSEQGIYMNTEAFF | TGTGCCAGCAGCGAACAGGGGATTTACATGAACACTGAAGCTTTCTTT
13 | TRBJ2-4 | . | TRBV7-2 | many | CASSLNDKNIQYF | TGTGCCAGCAGCTTAAACGACAAAAACATTCAGTACTTC
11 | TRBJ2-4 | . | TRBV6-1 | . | CASSGPRIQYF | TGTGCCAGCAGTGGCCCTCGCATTCAGTACTTC
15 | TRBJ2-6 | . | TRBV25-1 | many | CASSDLVGGANVLTF | TGTGCCAGCAGTGACTTAGTCGGCGGGGCCAACGTCCTGACTTTC
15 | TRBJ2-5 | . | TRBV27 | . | CASSARRGGQETQYF | TGTGCCAGCAGTGCAAGGAGGGGCGGACAAGAGACCCAGTACTTC
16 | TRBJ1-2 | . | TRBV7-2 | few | CASSQGAKEANYGYTF | TGTGCCAGCAGCCAAGGGGCCAAGGAGGCTAACTATGGCTACACCTTC
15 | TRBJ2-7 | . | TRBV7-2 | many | CASSLALGRTYEQYF | TGTGCCAGCAGCTTAGCGCTTGGCAGGACCTACGAGCAGTACTTC
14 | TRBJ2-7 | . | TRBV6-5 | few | CASSYVGEANEQYF | TGTGCCAGCAGTTACGTGGGGGAGGCCAACGAGCAGTACTTC